These 21 T cell receptor beta chains share one sample of origin, sequenced in a study of cytotoxic CD8 clonotypes in ibrutinib-treated CLL. Generated by immunoSEQ multiplex PCR, the TCRdb table keeps only in-frame clones and is missing some. The sample includes about 29,000 clones, about 78% of them seen just once. This specimen was PBMCs, taken after 36 months of ibrutinib treatment. Source of these receptors: a human donor with chronic lymphocytic leukemia.

The chain links TRBV5-6 to TRBJ1-3, with D perhaps matching TRBD1 (6 bases). The CDR3 spans 15 residues. V lost 4 bases and J lost 2, with 13 bases in between. CDR1 and CDR2 (germline): SGHDT, YYEEEE. The CDR3 nucleotides are TGTGCCAGCAGCGGCACAGGGTTTACTGGAAACACCATATATTTT. Its translation is CASSGTGFTGNTIYF.

The V call is TRBV29-1, the J call TRBJ1-1; D gene unclear. V was cut by 4 bases and J by 5 bases, with 8 bases left in between. This CDR3 is 11 amino acids long. Germline V gene data show CDR1 as SQVTM and CDR2 as ANQGSEA. DNA of the CDR3: TGCAGCGTTGGGGATGGGACTGAAGCTTTCTTT. Its protein is CSVGDGTEAFF.

The J gene is TRBJ2-3, the V gene TRBV5-1; possibly TRBD1 or TRBD2 for D (5 bases each). Germline CDR1 SGHRS, CDR2 YFSETQ. This CDR3 has 17 amino acids. Trimming stripped 3 bases from V and 7 bases from J, with 24 bases between. CDR3 residues: CASSSGPGTEGEHTQYF. CDR3 nucleotides: TGCGCCAGCAGCTCCGGACCGGGGACGGAAGGTGAACATACGCAGTATTTT. The whole variable domain, remainder taken from reference TRBV5-1 and TRBJ2-3, is KAGVTQTPRYLIKTRGQQVTLSCSPISGHRSVSWYQQTPGQGLQFLFEYFSETQRNKGNFPGRFSGRQFSNSRSEMNVSTLELGDSALYLCASSSGPGTEGEHTQYFGPGTRLTVL.

This clone was counted once. This sequence joins TRBV5-1 and TRBJ2-1; D ambiguous. The CDR3 consists of 13 residues. In germline, CDR1 is SGHRS, CDR2 YFSETQ. Trimming took 6 bases from V and 9 from J, leaving 16 bases between them. CDR3 residues: CASNANDRSEQFF. In DNA form, the CDR3 reads TGCGCCAGCAACGCGAACGATCGGTCTGAGCAGTTCTTC.

The V and J genes are TRBV6-5 and TRBJ1-2; D possibly corresponds to TRBD1 (5 bases). This CDR3 spans 12 amino acids. The germline CDR1 and CDR2 sequences are MNHEY and SVGAGI. V lost 7 bases and J lost 8, with 14 bases in between. The CDR3 spells CASIRGDGGYTF. CDR3 nucleotides: TGTGCCAGCATCCGGGGGGATGGAGGCTACACCTTC.

The CDR3 DNA sequence: TGTGCCAGCAGCGTACGGGCAGGGGGTGTAACCGGGGAGCTGTTTTTT. Its protein is CASSVRAGGVTGELFF. The chain couples TRBV9 to TRBJ2-2; the match to TRBD1 covers 7 bases. The germline gives CDR1 SGDLS, CDR2 YYNGEE. V trimming: 1 base; J trimming: 5 bases; junction bases outside the gene matches: 8. The CDR3 extends over 16 amino acids.

The chain joins TRBV27 to TRBJ2-7, with D possibly called TRBD1 or TRBD2 (6 bases each). Trimming stripped 6 bases from V and 12 bases from J, with 21 bases between. Per the germline V gene, CDR1 is MNHEY and CDR2 is SMNVEV (reference sequence). CDR3 size: 13 residues. CDR3 DNA: TGTGCCAGCAGCCTACGGGGGCCGGGTTATGGGTACTTC. It specifies CASSLRGPGYGYF.

This rearrangement joins TRBV7-9 to TRBJ1-2; D is uncertain. Germline CDR1 and CDR2: SEHNR and FQNEAQ (reference sequence). The CDR3 totals 14 residues. V lost 1 base, J lost 8 bases, and 14 bases lay in between. The CDR3 sequence: CASSLGPGNSGYTF. The CDR3 DNA follows: TGTGCCAGCAGCTTAGGGCCCGGGAATAGCGGCTACACCTTC.

This chain uses TRBV7-3 with TRBJ2-1; D perhaps matches TRBD1 (6 bases). Germline lookup yields CDR1 SGHTA and CDR2 FQGTGA. This CDR3 comprises 15 residues. The V and J ends lost 5 bases and 0 bases respectively, with 11 bases between them. CDR3 coding DNA: TGTGCCAGCAGCCAACAGGGTAACTCCTACAATGAGCAGTTCTTC. It translates to CASSQQGNSYNEQFF.

The V call is TRBV7-3, the J call TRBJ2-1; 12 positions match TRBD2. The CDR3 is made up of 15 amino acids. After removal of 5 bases from V and 9 bases from J, the junction contained 8 bases not matched to a gene. The V gene's germline CDR1 is SGHTA and CDR2 FQGTGA. The CDR3 DNA reads TGTGCCAGCAGCCGCCTAGCGGGGGGGCAAGGTGAGCAGTTCTTC. Protein product: CASSRLAGGQGEQFF.

This clone was seen once. The chain combines TRBV5-6 with TRBJ2-7; the D call may be TRBD1 or TRBD2 (6 bases each). The germline gives CDR1 SGHDT, CDR2 YYEEEE. The CDR3 is 14 residues long. V was cut by 4 bases and J by 3 bases, with 14 bases left in between. The CDR3 is CASSPAGGLYEQYF. CDR3 nucleotide sequence: TGTGCCAGCAGCCCCGCCGGGGGCCTCTACGAGCAGTACTTC.

The rearrangement uses TRBV5-1 and TRBJ1-1; 8 positions match TRBD1. Trimming at V came to 4 bases and at J to 4 bases, leaving 12 bases not matched to a gene. The CDR3 totals 16 residues. Germline V gives CDR1 SGHRS, CDR2 YFSETQ. CDR3 in DNA: TGCGCCAGCAGCCCCTGGATAGGACAGGGTGGCACTGAAGCTTTCTTT. This sequence encodes CASSPWIGQGGTEAFF.

The sample holds a few counts of this clone. The gene calls are TRBV10-3 and TRBJ2-7; D is unresolved. CDR1 and CDR2 (germline): ENHRY, SYGVKD. V gave up 6 bases and J gave up 2 bases, with 5 bases separating them. This CDR3 is built from 11 residues. The CDR3 bases are TGTGCCATCAGGGGTGCCTACGAGCAGTACTTC. Encoded protein: CAIRGAYEQYF.

The CDR3 nucleotides are TGTGCCAGCAGCATGGGGGACAGGGAAGGTCTCTATGGCTACACCTTC. Protein product: CASSMGDREGLYGYTF. This sequence joins TRBV5-4 and TRBJ1-2, with 9 bases matching TRBD1. CDR1 is SGHNT and CDR2 is YYREEE in the germline V gene (reference sequence). The CDR3 runs 16 residues. Losses at the gene ends were 4 bases for V and 4 bases for J; bases not matched to a gene: 11.

CDR3 DNA: TGCGCCAGCAGCCAAGATGAGGGTTACCATGGGGGCTACACCTTC. Translating gives CASSQDEGYHGGYTF. The rearrangement links TRBV4-1 to TRBJ1-2; D ambiguous. Trimming cost V 0 bases and J 8 bases, with 16 bases left between them. The germline V gene has CDR1 MGHRA and CDR2 YSYEKL. This CDR3 has 15 amino acids.

Note on this clone: The same CDR3 can be traced to other DNA sequences in this sample. The gene calls are TRBV5-1 and TRBJ2-5; unclear D gene. The V and J ends lost 3 bases and 2 bases respectively, with 2 bases between them. This CDR3 has 11 residues. CDR1 is SGHRS, CDR2 YFSETQ, per germline. The CDR3 DNA is TGCGCCAGCAGCTCACAAGAGACCCAGTACTTC. Amino acid sequence: CASSSQETQYF.

The J gene is TRBJ2-1, the V gene TRBV30, with TRBD2 as a possible D gene (5 bases). Germline assignment: CDR1 GTSNPN and CDR2 SVGIG (reference sequence). V was pared by 1 base and J by 8 bases, with 9 bases between. This CDR3 spans 12 amino acids. The chain's CDR3 is CAWSEEDYEQFF. The CDR3 DNA follows: TGTGCCTGGAGTGAAGAGGACTATGAGCAGTTCTTC. Together with reference TRBV30 and TRBJ2-1, the CDR3 gives the full variable domain: SQTIHQWPATLVQPVGSPLSLECTVEGTSNPNLYWYRQAAGRGLQLLFYSVGIGQISSEVPQNLSASRPQDRQFILSSKKLLLSDSGFYLCAWSEEDYEQFFGPGTRLTVL.

The chain recombines TRBV6-5 with TRBJ2-5, with a possible D match to TRBD2 (6 bases). V lost 1 base, J lost 2 bases, and 11 bases lay in between. The CDR3 is 15 residues long. Per the germline V gene, CDR1 is MNHEY and CDR2 is SVGAGI. The CDR3 coding sequence is TGTGCCAGCAGTTACTACGCGGGGAGTCAAGAGACCCAGTACTTC. Protein sequence: CASSYYAGSQETQYF.

The chain uses TRBV19 and TRBJ1-2; D might be TRBD1 (6 bases). The CDR3 sequence is 15 residues long. Germline V CDR1 and CDR2: LNHDA, SQIVND (reference sequence). V shed 5 bases and J shed 2 bases, with 15 bases lying between them. The CDR3 nucleotides read TGTGCCAGTAGTCGTCCGGGACAAAGCAACTATGGCTACACCTTC. Its translation is CASSRPGQSNYGYTF.

This sequence joins TRBV4-3 and TRBJ2-7; TRBD2 aligns across 7 bases. Germline V gene data show CDR1 as LGHNA and CDR2 as YSLEER. The trim removed 0 bases at V and 2 bases at J, leaving 4 bases unmatched. The CDR3 is 15 residues long. The CDR3 protein is CASSQELAAPYEQYF. The CDR3 nucleotides read TGCGCCAGCAGCCAAGAGCTAGCGGCTCCCTACGAGCAGTACTTC.

This clone was observed a few times. V and J are TRBV6-6 and TRBJ1-1; 9 bases agree with TRBD1. CDR3 length equals 14 residues. Germline lookup yields CDR1 MNHNY and CDR2 SVGAGI (reference sequence). With V trimmed by 10 bases and J by 1 base, 7 bases remained unmatched. The CDR3 DNA reads TGTGCCATCCGAAAGGGACAGGGGAACACTGAAGCTTTCTTT. Translating gives CAIRKGQGNTEAFF.